Listed here are 30 T cell receptor beta chains from one sample, sequenced in a study of T-cell reconstitution after alpha-beta-depleted transplantation in children. The library targeted TCRbeta and was prepared with unique molecular identifiers. TCRdb reprocessed the PCR reads via MiXCR and lists one record per CDR3 protein. The sample shows 600,000 to 700,000 distinct CDR3 sequences, roughly 17% of them seen only once. The sequencing used PBMCs from the stem cell graft donor, collected from the stem cell graft. These receptors originate from a human donor who donated a stem cell graft to a child with acute myeloid leukemia.

This clonotype occurred many times. V usage is TRBV15 and J usage is TRBJ2-1, with 7 bases that match TRBD1. The trim removed 0 bases at V and 1 base at J, leaving 6 bases unmatched. Germline V CDR1 and CDR2: LNHNV, YYDKDF (reference sequence). This CDR3 has 17 amino acids. CDR3 DNA sequence: TGTGCCACCAGCAGAGATAAGAGCAGGGGGTCCTACAATGAGCAGTTCTTC. Amino acid sequence: CATSRDKSRGSYNEQFF.

Here the CDR3 reads CASSLAVPPYGYTF. CDR3 bases: TGTGCCAGCAGCTTGGCCGTGCCTCCGTATGGCTACACCTTC. The gene calls are TRBV5-4 and TRBJ1-2; no reliable D call. Trimming removed 0 bases at V and 5 bases at J, with 11 bases between. Germline V gene data show CDR1 as SGHNT and CDR2 as YYREEE (reference sequence). CDR3 length equals 14 residues.

This clonotype occurred a few times. The V gene is TRBV9, the J gene TRBJ2-3, with D maybe TRBD2 (5 bases). The CDR3 totals 15 residues. Trimming pared 0 bases from V and 0 bases from J, leaving 8 bases between. Germline CDR1 and CDR2: SGDLS and YYNGEE. CDR3 sequence reads: CASSVGAGSTDTQYF. For the CDR3, the DNA is TGTGCCAGCAGCGTAGGGGCGGGTAGCACAGATACGCAGTATTTT.

Many counts were recorded for this clonotype. CDR3 sequence: CSARDWTGEAFF. CDR3 coding DNA: TGCAGTGCTAGAGACTGGACAGGGGAAGCTTTCTTT. The chain employs TRBV20-1 and TRBJ1-1, with 8 nucleotides matching TRBD1. The germline V gene has CDR1 DFQATT and CDR2 SNEGSKA (reference sequence). The CDR3 consists of 12 residues. With 0 bases clipped from V and 8 bases from J, the junction kept 2 bases outside the gene matches.

This clonotype was counted at least ten times. The chain joins TRBV7-3 to TRBJ2-3; a possible D gene is TRBD1 (5 bases). The CDR3 is 16 amino acids. With 1 base removed from V and 6 bases from J, the gap between germline ends came to 17 bases. Germline assignment: CDR1 SGHTA and CDR2 FQGTGA. This chain's CDR3 is CASSLKQELTWDTQYF. As DNA, the CDR3 is TGTGCCAGCAGCTTAAAACAGGAATTAACATGGGATACGCAGTATTTT.

This clonotype showed up many times. J is TRBJ2-1 and V is TRBV20-1; no firm D call. V was clipped by 6 bases and J by 3 bases, with 15 bases between them. Looked up from germline, CDR1 is DFQATT and CDR2 is SNEGSKA (reference sequence). The CDR3 extends over 14 amino acids. CDR3 protein: CSADGGFRYNEQFF. The CDR3 nucleotides are TGCAGTGCCGATGGTGGGTTCCGCTACAATGAGCAGTTCTTC.

This clonotype was detected many times. The chain joins TRBV20-1 to TRBJ2-7; the D gene is possibly TRBD2 (6 bases). Germline V gene sequence: CDR1 DFQATT, CDR2 SNEGSKA (reference sequence). The V end was cut by 3 bases, the J end by 1 base, with 16 bases between. The CDR3 is 15 amino acids. CDR3: CSASPFAGSSYEQYV. The CDR3 region has the DNA TGCAGTGCTAGCCCCTTCGCGGGGTCTTCCTACGAGCAGTACGTC.

V and J are TRBV20-1 and TRBJ2-3; 8 nucleotides match TRBD2. V dropped 8 bases and J dropped 2; count of bases not matched to a gene: 12. This CDR3 contains 15 residues. CDR1 is DFQATT, CDR2 SNEGSKA, per germline (reference sequence). The CDR3 loop reads CSFDGGGHLTDTQYF. The CDR3 DNA is TGCAGTTTCGACGGGGGGGGGCACCTCACAGATACGCAGTATTTT.

This clonotype was picked up a small number of times. The gene calls are TRBV27 and TRBJ2-3; 11 positions match TRBD2. CDR3 length equals 16 residues. With 6 bases clipped from V and 4 bases from J, the junction kept 9 bases outside the gene matches. Germline V gene lookup returns CDR1 MNHEY and CDR2 SMNVEV (reference sequence). CDR3 protein: CASSATLAGASDTQYF. The CDR3 DNA reads as TGTGCCAGCAGCGCCACACTAGCGGGGGCCTCAGATACGCAGTATTTT.

The chain carries TRBV6-1 and TRBJ1-5; D ambiguous. The CDR3 is made up of 14 amino acids. Germline V gene data show CDR1 as MNHNS and CDR2 as SASEGT. Trimming took off 6 bases at V and 3 bases at J, with 12 bases between the two ends. The DNA of the CDR3 is TGTGCCAGCAGGGCGCGACGGAACAATCAGCCCCAGCATTTT. This codes for CASRARRNNQPQHF.

This clonotype turned up a few times. J is TRBJ1-5 and V is TRBV10-2, with D perhaps matching TRBD1 (5 bases). The V end lost 5 bases, the J end lost 5 bases, and 13 bases lay between the germline ends. This CDR3 region has 14 residues. Germline CDR1 WSHSY, CDR2 SAAADI. In DNA form, the CDR3 reads TGCGCCAGCAGTCGGACAAGAAGGGATCAGCCCCAGCATTTT. Residues: CASSRTRRDQPQHF.

This clonotype was seen ten or more times. The V and J genes are TRBV10-3 and TRBJ2-5; D remains ambiguous. The germline CDR1 and CDR2 sequences are ENHRY and SYGVKD. The CDR3 has 13 amino acids. V was pared by 3 bases and J by 7 bases, with 12 bases between. CDR3 in amino acids: CAISEGSLGTQYF. As DNA, the CDR3 is TGTGCCATCAGTGAAGGCAGCCTCGGGACCCAGTACTTC.

The chain is built from TRBV20-1 and TRBJ2-7; possible D gene TRBD2, 5 bases. Trimming cost V 1 base and J 4 bases, with 14 bases left between them. The CDR3 has 14 amino acids. Germline-derived CDR1 and CDR2 are DFQATT and SNEGSKA (reference sequence). CDR3 nucleotide sequence: TGCAGTGCTAGAGCAAGGGAGCCCCATTACGAGCAGTACGTC. Residues: CSARAREPHYEQYV.

The V call is TRBV28, the J call TRBJ2-7; D is unclear. The CDR3 runs to 12 residues. The V end lost 3 bases, the J end lost 7 bases, and 10 bases lay between the germline ends. Germline loops: CDR1 MDHEN, CDR2 SYDVKM. CDR3 nucleotide sequence: TGTGCCAGCAGTTTCTCCCTCGGAGAGCAGTACGTC. Amino acids: CASSFSLGEQYV.

At least ten counts were recorded for this clonotype. The chain combines TRBV20-1 with TRBJ1-4, with D perhaps TRBD1 (6 bases). Trimming shortened V by 7 bases and J by 11 bases, and 14 bases separated the two germline ends. Germline V gene data show CDR1 as DFQATT and CDR2 as SNEGSKA (reference sequence). The CDR3 covers 11 residues. CDR3 in DNA: TGCAGTGTCACAGGGCCGCGGAAACTGTTTTTT. As protein: CSVTGPRKLFF.

The chain has TRBV7-2 and TRBJ2-3, with D tentatively TRBD2 (7 bases). This CDR3 has 17 residues. Germline CDR1 reads SGHTA; CDR2 reads FQGNSA. The V and J ends lost 5 bases and 4 bases respectively, with 22 bases between them. CDR3 loop: CASSPGLGGGRADTQYF. In DNA, the CDR3 is TGTGCCAGCAGCCCTGGGCTAGGGGGGGGCAGAGCAGATACGCAGTATTTT.

This chain uses TRBV27 with TRBJ2-2; the D is unclear. Per the germline V gene, CDR1 is MNHEY and CDR2 is SMNVEV (reference sequence). This CDR3 is 11 amino acids long. The germline V and J ends were trimmed by 8 bases and 6 bases, with 7 bases remaining between them. CDR3 DNA sequence: TGTGCCAGCCTTTGGGCCGGGGAGCTGTTTTTT. Encoded protein: CASLWAGELFF.

This clonotype was recorded at least ten times. CDR3 sequence: CSASAGDFYGYTF. The DNA for the CDR3 is TGCAGTGCTAGTGCAGGGGATTTCTATGGCTACACCTTC. V gene TRBV20-1 combines with J gene TRBJ1-2; D is perhaps TRBD1 (6 bases). The ends were cut back, 3 bases at V and 4 bases at J, with 12 bases in the middle. Germline loops: CDR1 DFQATT, CDR2 SNEGSKA (reference sequence). CDR3 size: 13 residues.

Ten or more counts support this clonotype. This chain joins TRBV27 and TRBJ2-1; D gene uncertain. V gave up 5 bases and J gave up 6 bases, with 5 bases separating them. This CDR3 contains 11 residues. Germline V gene data show CDR1 as MNHEY and CDR2 as SMNVEV (reference sequence). In nucleotides, the CDR3 is TGTGCCAGCAGTGCCTCCAATGAGCAGTTCTTC. Amino acid sequence: CASSASNEQFF.

J is TRBJ2-4 and V is TRBV9; D is possibly TRBD1 or TRBD2 (6 bases each). Trimming removed 0 bases from V and 6 bases from J, with 10 bases in between. The CDR3 sequence is 14 residues long. Per germline, CDR1 SGDLS and CDR2 YYNGEE. The DNA of the CDR3 is TGTGCCAGCAGCGTAGCGGGGGCTGGAAACATTCAGTACTTC. Translating it yields CASSVAGAGNIQYF.

The table lists this clonotype with a few counts. The rearrangement joins TRBV6-5 to TRBJ1-1; D not resolved. Germline V gene sequence: CDR1 MNHEY, CDR2 SVGAGI. V was cut by 4 bases and J by 0 bases, with 18 bases left in between. The CDR3 extends over 17 amino acids. For the CDR3, the DNA is TGTGCCAGCAGTTTCCCATATTCGGGATCCATGAACACTGAAGCTTTCTTT. Translated: CASSFPYSGSMNTEAFF.

This clonotype was counted many times. The gene calls are TRBV12-3 or TRBV12-4 and TRBJ1-1, with 8 bases fitting TRBD1. With 6 bases clipped from V and 7 bases from J, the junction kept 10 bases outside the gene matches. This CDR3 has 14 amino acids. DNA for the CDR3: TGTGCCAGCAGGCAGGGACAGGCTTTCATTGAAGCTTTCTTT. Amino acids: CASRQGQAFIEAFF.

This clonotype was counted at least ten times. The CDR3 nucleotides read TGCGCCAGCAGCTTGGGCGGCGTCCCCCAGGTTGACTATGGCTACACCTTC. Translated, it gives CASSLGGVPQVDYGYTF. The V call is TRBV5-1, the J call TRBJ1-2; D is uncertain. Trimming took off 0 bases at V and 3 bases at J, with 18 bases between the two ends. CDR1 is SGHRS, CDR2 YFSETQ, per germline. This CDR3 has 17 residues.

This clonotype has more than one count but fewer than ten. This chain links TRBV6-5 with TRBJ1-2, with 7 nucleotides matching TRBD1. This CDR3 spans 14 amino acids. Germline loops: CDR1 MNHEY, CDR2 SVGAGI. V was pared by 4 bases and J by 6 bases, with 8 bases of the junction left unmatched. CDR3 sequence: CASSSGSGGNGYTF. Here the CDR3 DNA reads TGTGCCAGCAGTTCGGGCTCAGGGGGAAATGGCTACACCTTC.

This clonotype was seen ten or more times. This chain uses TRBV9 with TRBJ2-5; D is perhaps TRBD2 (5 bases). The ends were cut back, 4 bases at V and 1 base at J, with 20 bases in the middle. Germline CDR1 is SGDLS and CDR2 is YYNGEE. CDR3 length equals 17 residues. The chain's CDR3 is CASSPLGGYTGQETQYF. The CDR3 DNA reads as TGTGCCAGCAGCCCTCTCGGAGGCTATACGGGCCAAGAGACCCAGTACTTC.

This clonotype has at least ten counts. V usage is TRBV5-5 and J usage is TRBJ2-1; TRBD2 is a possible D gene (7 bases). This CDR3 has 17 residues. Germline V CDR1 and CDR2: SGHKS, YYEKEE (reference sequence). V lost 1 base and J 0 bases, leaving 14 bases between the germline ends. CDR3 sequence (DNA): TGTGCCAGCAGCTTGTGGGGGAGGGGGAGCTCCTACAATGAGCAGTTCTTC. This sequence encodes CASSLWGRGSSYNEQFF.

The sample holds many counts of this clonotype. The rearrangement links TRBV7-6 to TRBJ2-1; no clear D gene. Germline V gene lookup returns CDR1 SGHVS and CDR2 FNYEAQ. The V and J ends lost 0 bases and 4 bases respectively, with 22 bases between them. This CDR3 region has 19 residues. CDR3: CASSLAVPTTLRSYNEQFF. DNA of the CDR3: TGTGCCAGCAGCTTAGCTGTCCCTACAACACTTCGCAGTTACAATGAGCAGTTCTTC.

A few counts support this clonotype. This chain connects TRBV4-3 to TRBJ1-1; D is uncertain. This CDR3 spans 14 amino acids. V dropped 1 base and J dropped 11 bases, with 17 bases sitting between them. Germline CDR1 and CDR2: LGHNA and YSLEER. The CDR3 protein is CASSQGANPRVAFF. The CDR3 DNA reads as TGCGCCAGCAGCCAAGGGGCAAACCCTAGGGTGGCTTTCTTT.

The rearrangement joins TRBV6-4 to TRBJ2-1; D possibly corresponds to TRBD2 (7 bases). Trimming removed 3 bases from V and 2 bases from J, with 11 bases in between. This CDR3 contains 15 residues. In germline, CDR1 is MRHNA, CDR2 SNTAGT. The CDR3 loop reads CASSERGGAYNEQFF. CDR3 nucleotides: TGTGCCAGCAGTGAGAGGGGGGGCGCCTACAATGAGCAGTTCTTC.

A few counts support this clonotype. The CDR3 here is CASSLALGVTGELFF. CDR3 bases: TGTGCCAGCAGCTTAGCGCTCGGGGTCACCGGGGAGCTGTTTTTT. The chain employs TRBV7-7 and TRBJ2-2, with D perhaps matching TRBD2 (5 bases). CDR1 is SSHAT, CDR2 FNYEAQ, per germline (reference sequence). With 0 bases removed from V and 4 bases from J, the gap between germline ends came to 9 bases. The CDR3 length is 15 residues.